The 27 T cell receptor beta chains listed next were all sequenced from one sample in a study of T cell changes during pregnancy in multiple sclerosis. Produced via immunoSEQ multiplex PCR; TCRdb's table is partial and in-frame only. The data contain more than 20,000 clones, 85% to 95% of them seen just once; the ten biggest clones take up 6.8%. Specimen: CD8+ T cells from peripheral blood mononuclear cells, collected in the third trimester of pregnancy. These receptors all come from a female donor with multiple sclerosis, enrolled in a pregnancy study.

The chain combines TRBV4-3 with TRBJ2-3; unclear D gene. The germline V gene encodes CDR1 LGHNA and CDR2 YSLEER. Trimming removed 5 bases from V and 4 bases from J, with 22 bases in between. This CDR3 comprises 17 residues. CDR3 DNA: TGCGCCAGCAGCTCAAGCGTAGTCAGCTTGTCCGCAGATACGCAGTATTTT. Residues: CASSSSVVSLSADTQYF.

The chain joins TRBV28 to TRBJ2-6; D perhaps matches TRBD2 (5 bases). This CDR3 is 19 amino acids long. V was shortened by 5 bases and J by 0 bases, with 20 bases between the two germline ends. CDR1 is MDHEN, CDR2 SYDVKM, per germline. The CDR3 protein is CASSPGRGYPNSGANVLTF. The CDR3, as DNA: TGTGCCAGCAGTCCGGGCCGGGGATACCCAAACTCTGGGGCCAACGTCCTGACTTTC.

This CDR3 is CASSSGIPGTGGSGKNIQYF. The CDR3, as DNA: TGTGCCAGCAGCTCAGGCATACCCGGGACAGGGGGCTCTGGCAAAAACATTCAGTACTTC. The rearrangement links TRBV21-1 to TRBJ2-4; the D call of TRBD1 is as the table states it, not checked on the DNA. TRBV21-1 corresponds to a pseudogene. The CDR3 consists of 20 residues.

The chain joins TRBV19 to TRBJ2-2; tentative D call: TRBD1 (5 bases). V lost 1 base to trimming and J lost 4 bases, with 7 bases between them. This CDR3 has 14 residues. CDR1 and CDR2 (germline): LNHDA, SQIVND (reference sequence). The CDR3 protein is CASSIGRATGELFF. The DNA for the CDR3 is TGTGCCAGTAGTATAGGCAGGGCCACCGGGGAGCTGTTTTTT.

V is TRBV11-2 and J is TRBJ1-2; no clear D gene. Germline CDR1 reads SGHAT; CDR2 reads FQNNGV. The CDR3 contains 14 residues. V was pared by 3 bases and J by 3 bases, with 11 bases between. The CDR3 DNA is TGTGCCAGCAGCTTCTCGGGTCTTGACTATGGCTACACCTTC. Its translation is CASSFSGLDYGYTF.

The chain recombines TRBV19 with TRBJ1-1, with D tentatively TRBD1 (5 bases). V was cut by 2 bases and J by 5 bases, with 12 bases left in between. The CDR3 is 14 amino acids. Germline V CDR1 and CDR2: LNHDA, SQIVND (reference sequence). CDR3 DNA sequence: TGTGCCAGTAGTATAACAAGACGGGGGACTGAAGCTTTCTTT. It encodes CASSITRRGTEAFF.

The rearrangement links TRBV9 to TRBJ2-7; D perhaps matches TRBD1 (6 bases). The CDR3 has 15 amino acids. Germline-derived CDR1 and CDR2 are SGDLS and YYNGEE. The V and J ends lost 3 bases and 6 bases respectively, with 19 bases between them. The CDR3 reads CASSGLTGLGGEQYF. The CDR3 coding sequence is TGTGCCAGCAGCGGTCTCACAGGGTTGGGCGGCGAGCAGTACTTC.

The chain couples TRBV19 to TRBJ1-5; D gene ambiguous. V lost 5 bases, J lost 6 bases, and 11 bases lay in between. The CDR3 runs 13 residues. The germline V gene has CDR1 LNHDA and CDR2 SQIVND (reference sequence). The CDR3 coding sequence is TGTGCCAGTAGTCCGGGTTTCGGTCAGCCCCAGCATTTT. Translated: CASSPGFGQPQHF.

This clone has only a few counts. The V call is TRBV9, the J call TRBJ2-3; 11 bases fit TRBD2. J lost 4 bases, V lost 4 bases, and 5 bases had no gene match. Germline loops: CDR1 SGDLS, CDR2 YYNGEE. The CDR3 covers 15 residues. The CDR3 DNA is TGTGCCAGCAGCAATAGCGGGAGGGGCGCAGATACGCAGTATTTT. Protein sequence: CASSNSGRGADTQYF. The entire variable domain, with the rest obtained from reference TRBV9 and TRBJ2-3, is as follows: DSGVTQTPKHLITATGQRVTLRCSPRSGDLSVYWYQQSLDQGLQFLIQYYNGEERAKGNILERFSAQQFPDLHSELNLSSLELGDSALYFCASSNSGRGADTQYFGPGTRLTVL.

The chain carries TRBV6-1 and TRBJ2-1; 11 nucleotides line up with TRBD2. From germline, CDR1 is MNHNS and CDR2 SASEGT. The J segment lost 6 bases and the V segment lost 4 bases, leaving 2 bases of the junction unmatched. The CDR3 runs to 14 residues. In DNA form, the CDR3 reads TGTGCCAGCAGTGTGGGGACTAGCGGCAATGAGCAGTTCTTC. It specifies CASSVGTSGNEQFF.

This clone was observed a single time. The CDR3 DNA follows: TGTGCCAGCCGGGACAGGGGGCACGATGAAGCTTTCTTT. It translates to CASRDRGHDEAFF. The chain combines TRBV7-9 with TRBJ1-1; 12 bases line up with TRBD1. Germline V lookup: CDR1 SEHNR, CDR2 FQNEAQ (reference sequence). V dropped 8 bases and J dropped 7; count of bases not matched to a gene: 5. The CDR3 sequence is 13 residues long.

The chain joins TRBV7-9 to TRBJ2-7; 7 nucleotides match TRBD2. CDR1 is SEHNR, CDR2 FQNEAQ, per germline (reference sequence). This CDR3 region has 17 residues. V lost 4 bases to trimming and J lost 4 bases; unmatched junction nucleotides: 16. The CDR3 loop is CASSSNGRGAGGYEQYF. CDR3 DNA: TGTGCCAGCAGCTCCAATGGCCGTGGCGCCGGGGGGTACGAGCAGTACTTC.

The CDR3 here is CATSRDREGSGELFF. The CDR3 DNA reads as TGTGCCACCAGCAGGGACAGGGAGGGATCCGGGGAGCTGTTTTTT. The rearrangement uses TRBV15 and TRBJ2-2; the D gene is possibly TRBD1 (8 bases). V gave up 3 bases and J gave up 6 bases, with 14 bases separating them. CDR3 length: 15 residues. Per germline, CDR1 LNHNV and CDR2 YYDKDF (reference sequence). The variable domain in full, completed from reference TRBV15 and TRBJ2-2, reads DAMVIQNPRYQVTQFGKPVTLSCSQTLNHNVMYWYQQKSSQAPKLLFHYYDKDFNNEADTPDNFQSRRPNTSFCFLDIRSPGLGDTAMYLCATSRDREGSGELFFGEGSRLTVL.

The J gene is TRBJ1-1, the V gene TRBV19, with D possibly TRBD1 on 6 matching bases. This CDR3 contains 13 residues. Germline V lookup: CDR1 LNHDA, CDR2 SQIVND (reference sequence). Trimming took 5 bases from V and 3 from J, leaving 10 bases between them. CDR3 sequence reads: CASSVTGHTEAFF. The CDR3 coding sequence is TGTGCCAGTAGTGTCACAGGGCACACTGAAGCTTTCTTT.

The rearrangement links TRBV2 to TRBJ2-3; TRBD2 matches at 8 bases. The trim removed 2 bases at V and 4 bases at J, leaving 8 bases unmatched. The CDR3 sequence is 16 residues long. Germline CDR1 reads SNHLY; CDR2 reads FYNNEI. CDR3 sequence reads: CASSELAGGLADTQYF. CDR3 DNA: TGTGCCAGCAGTGAATTGGCGGGGGGACTGGCAGATACGCAGTATTTT. The full variable domain, rest sourced from reference TRBV2 and TRBJ2-3, is EPEVTQTPSHQVTQMGQEVILRCVPISNHLYFYWYRQILGQKVEFLVSFYNNEISEKSEIFDDQFSVERPDGSNFTLKIRSTKLEDSAMYFCASSELAGGLADTQYFGPGTRLTVL.

V usage is TRBV7-6 and J usage is TRBJ2-1, with TRBD2 matching over 8 bases. This CDR3 is built from 13 residues. Per the germline V gene, CDR1 is SGHVS and CDR2 is FNYEAQ. V gave up 5 bases and J gave up 5 bases; unmatched junction bases: 2. The CDR3 here is CASSHGGDNEQFF. The CDR3 DNA is TGTGCCAGCAGCCACGGGGGGGACAATGAGCAGTTCTTC.

The chain is built from TRBV5-4 and TRBJ2-7, with a weak D call TRBD2 (6 bases). CDR1 SGHNT and CDR2 YYREEE come from the germline V gene (reference sequence). The CDR3 totals 16 residues. V was cut by 0 bases and J by 0 bases, with 13 bases left in between. The CDR3: CASSLVGVAASYEQYF. The CDR3 DNA sequence: TGTGCCAGCAGCTTGGTGGGGGTAGCGGCCTCCTACGAGCAGTACTTC.

The chain recombines TRBV10-1 with TRBJ1-5, with 8 bases identical to TRBD1. Germline V gene data show CDR1 as WNHNN and CDR2 as SYGVQD (reference sequence). CDR3 length: 18 amino acids. The V and J ends lost 8 bases and 4 bases, in that order; junction bases with no gene match: 19. The CDR3 is CASACLYLRTGKNQPQHF. The CDR3, as DNA: TGCGCCAGCGCGTGCCTCTACTTAAGGACAGGGAAAAATCAGCCCCAGCATTTT.

The chain links TRBV5-4 to TRBJ2-7; TRBD2 matches 10 bases. Germline V lookup: CDR1 SGHNT, CDR2 YYREEE (reference sequence). The junction had 6 bases not matched to a gene; V was cut back by 4 bases and J by 2 bases. This CDR3 is built from 15 residues. The CDR3 sequence is CASSPGLADPYEQYF. CDR3 in DNA: TGTGCCAGCAGCCCTGGACTAGCGGACCCCTACGAGCAGTACTTC.

The CDR3 nucleotides are TGCGCCAGCAGCCTAGCGGGAGTCACCGGGGAGCTGTTTTTT. Translation gives CASSLAGVTGELFF. V gene TRBV4-1 combines with J gene TRBJ2-2; 9 bases are shared with TRBD2. CDR3 size: 14 residues. In germline, CDR1 is MGHRA, CDR2 YSYEKL. The V gene end was trimmed by 4 bases and the J gene end by 4 bases; junction bases not matched to a gene: 1.

This sequence joins TRBV14 and TRBJ2-1; 9 positions agree with TRBD2. Unmatched junction bases numbered 7, after V lost 2 bases and J lost 2 bases. CDR1 is SGHDN and CDR2 is FVKESK in the germline V gene. This CDR3 comprises 17 residues. In DNA, the CDR3 is TGTGCCAGCAGCCAACGACTAGCGGAACTCGCCTACAATGAGCAGTTCTTC. Its protein is CASSQRLAELAYNEQFF.

J is TRBJ2-2 and V is TRBV19; 7 positions agree with TRBD2. Germline loops: CDR1 LNHDA, CDR2 SQIVND (reference sequence). The CDR3 is made up of 15 amino acids. J lost 0 bases, V lost 6 bases, and 4 bases had no gene match. Here the CDR3 reads CASSPGGSNTGELFF. CDR3 bases: TGTGCCAGTAGCCCCGGGGGGTCGAACACCGGGGAGCTGTTTTTT.

This sequence joins TRBV28 and TRBJ1-4; D is perhaps TRBD1 (6 bases). CDR3 length: 16 residues. Germline V lookup: CDR1 MDHEN, CDR2 SYDVKM. Trimming cost V 5 bases and J 4 bases, with 17 bases left between them. CDR3 DNA sequence: TGTGCCAGCAGTCCAGCCCACAGGGAGATTAATGAAAAACTGTTTTTT. It is translated as CASSPAHREINEKLFF.

This clone was observed a single time. The V gene is TRBV6-1, the J gene TRBJ1-1; D is possibly TRBD1 (5 bases). CDR3 size: 12 residues. Germline values: CDR1 MNHNS, CDR2 SASEGT. Deletions cut 8 bases from V and 4 bases from J, with 11 bases between. CDR3 loop: CASPGLGTEAFF. The CDR3 DNA reads as TGTGCCAGCCCAGGGTTAGGCACTGAAGCTTTCTTT.

A single count supports this clone. The V and J genes are TRBV19 and TRBJ2-7, with D possibly being TRBD2 (5 bases). V dropped 3 bases and J dropped 3 bases, with 9 bases sitting between them. The germline gives CDR1 LNHDA, CDR2 SQIVND (reference sequence). The CDR3 covers 13 residues. Here the CDR3 DNA reads TGTGCCAGTAGTATCAGACTATTCTACGAGCAGTACTTC. It encodes CASSIRLFYEQYF.

This rearrangement joins TRBV10-2 to TRBJ2-1, with 9 bases aligning to TRBD2. The germline gives CDR1 WSHSY, CDR2 SAAADI. The CDR3 length is 14 residues. Trimming cost V 7 bases and J 3 bases; bases outside gene matches: 4. CDR3 sequence reads: CASNPSGNYNEQFF. CDR3 nucleotide sequence: TGCGCCAGCAACCCTAGCGGGAACTACAATGAGCAGTTCTTC.

This chain joins TRBV6-6 and TRBJ2-1; 8 positions match TRBD2. Trimming took 5 bases from V and 0 from J; bases not matched to a gene: 3. The CDR3 is 15 residues long. Germline CDR1 is MNHNY and CDR2 is SVGAGI (reference sequence). Here the CDR3 reads CASSKRESSYNEQFF. Written as DNA, the CDR3 is TGTGCCAGCAGTAAGCGGGAGAGCTCCTACAATGAGCAGTTCTTC.